The clone carrying this TCR beta chain has ten or more counts. The antigen remains undetermined. The sample belongs to a study of metastatic and nonmetastatic thyroid tumors. On the study more broadly: Repertoires from malignant and benign thyroid patients were compared across blood and tumor or nodule tissue. Study-level results: Significantly greater TCR beta diversity was reportedly found in malignant thyroid tumors than in benign nodules (in blood and tumor).

In the authors' methods: CDR3 differences across clinicopathological groups were used to build a distant-metastasis classifier for papillary thyroid cancer. Via MiXCR, TCRdb re-called the PCR reads. TCRdb, rather than the study authors, made the V and J calls. The sample lists around 34,000 clones; about a sixth were seen once. There were no patients who had received any treatment before thyroid surgery. The sequencing input was blood. This clonotype originated in a female donor with papillary thyroid cancer or a benign thyroid nodule (not recorded which). Some clones in this sample may be carry-over from other donors' samples.

This CDR3 is CASSRAPGQPQHF. CDR3 nucleotides: TGTGCCAGCAGCCGGGCGCCGGGTCAGCCCCAGCATTTT. This rearrangement joins TRBV6-1 to TRBJ1-5; D uncertain. Germline lookup yields CDR1 MNHNS and CDR2 SASEGT. This CDR3 has 13 amino acids. Trimming took 6 bases from V and 6 from J, leaving 12 bases between them.